The 18 T cell receptor beta chains in this list originate from one sample, sequenced in a study of graft-versus-host responses after intestinal transplantation. The data were produced by immunoSEQ multiplex PCR, yet TCRdb's version contains in-frame clones alone and is incomplete. The sample shows approximately 100,000 clones, roughly 87% of them seen only once. These receptors' targets are unknown. Sequenced material: unstimulated CD4+ T cells sorted from spleen or lymph node cells, taken before intestinal transplant. The receptors here all came from a human donor who received an intestinal transplant.

The chain joins TRBV5-1 to TRBJ2-2; 7 bases are a match to TRBD2. Germline V gives CDR1 SGHRS, CDR2 YFSETQ. The CDR3 loop spans 14 amino acids. Trimming cost V 3 bases and J 4 bases; bases outside gene matches: 3. CDR3: CASSYGGGTGELFF. DNA for the CDR3: TGCGCCAGCAGCTACGGCGGGGGCACCGGGGAGCTGTTTTTT.

This sequence joins TRBV11-1 and TRBJ2-3, with 9 bases fitting TRBD2. Germline CDR1 SGHAT, CDR2 FQDESV (reference sequence). The CDR3 consists of 16 residues. Trimming removed 5 bases from V and 2 bases from J; junction bases left unmatched: 8. The CDR3 bases are TGTGCCAGCAGCCAACCCCCTAGCGGGATCACAGATACGCAGTATTTT. Translation: CASSQPPSGITDTQYF.

This chain connects TRBV19 to TRBJ1-3, with TRBD1 identical over 10 bases. Germline V gene lookup returns CDR1 LNHDA and CDR2 SQIVND (reference sequence). After removal of 6 bases from V and 0 bases from J, the junction contained 5 bases not matched to a gene. The CDR3 runs to 16 residues. For the CDR3, the DNA is TGTGCCAGTAGCTCCGGGACAGGGGTCTCTGGAAACACCATATATTTT. Translating it yields CASSSGTGVSGNTIYF.

This chain connects TRBV21-1 to TRBJ1-5. TRBV21-1 represents a pseudogene. The CDR3 loop spans 17 amino acids. The chain's CDR3 is CASSKTAGGGGNQPQHF. CDR3 DNA sequence: TGTGCCAGCAGCAAGACGGCAGGGGGGGGTGGTAACCAGCCCCAGCATTTT.

The chain recombines TRBV19 with TRBJ1-2; D is unclear. Trimming took off 1 base at V and 8 bases at J, with 11 bases between the two ends. The germline V gene encodes CDR1 LNHDA and CDR2 SQIVND (reference sequence). The CDR3 length is 13 residues. In DNA form, the CDR3 reads TGTGCCAGTAGTATAGGAGCCAGTCTGGGCTACACCTTC. As protein: CASSIGASLGYTF.

This chain joins TRBV5-1 and TRBJ1-1; TRBD1 might be the D (6 bases). The CDR3 consists of 15 residues. The V gene lost 4 bases and the J gene lost 1 base, with 14 bases spanning the gap. Germline CDR1 and CDR2: SGHRS and YFSETQ. DNA of the CDR3: TGCGCCAGCAGCAGTACCGGGACACAGAACACTGAAGCTTTCTTT. Translation gives CASSSTGTQNTEAFF.

The chain joins TRBV27 to TRBJ1-5; D is possibly TRBD1 (5 bases). This CDR3 is 12 amino acids long. V lost 6 bases and J 15 bases, leaving 18 bases between the germline ends. Germline assignment: CDR1 MNHEY and CDR2 SMNVEV (reference sequence). CDR3 sequence (DNA): TGTGCCAGCAGCCGCCGGACGACGGGGCTGCATTTT. Translating gives CASSRRTTGLHF.

V and J are TRBV19 and TRBJ1-2; 8 bases align to TRBD1. V shed 5 bases and J 6 bases; nucleotides not matched to a gene: 8. CDR1 is LNHDA, CDR2 SQIVND, per germline (reference sequence). This CDR3 comprises 14 residues. The CDR3 here is CASSPLDRANGYTF. The CDR3 nucleotides are TGTGCCAGTAGTCCCCTGGACAGGGCGAATGGCTACACCTTC. The whole variable domain, filled in from reference TRBV19 and TRBJ1-2, reads DGGITQSPKYLFRKEGQNVTLSCEQNLNHDAMYWYRQDPGQGLRLIYYSQIVNDFQKGDIAEGYSVSREKKESFPLTVTSAQKNPTAFYLCASSPLDRANGYTFGSGTRLTVV.

The rearrangement links TRBV6-1 to TRBJ2-1, with D perhaps matching TRBD1 or TRBD2 (5 bases each). CDR3 length equals 15 residues. V dropped 3 bases and J dropped 1 base, with 10 bases sitting between them. Germline V CDR1 and CDR2: MNHNS, SASEGT. The CDR3 nucleotides read TGTGCCAGCAGTGAGGGACCGTGGTCCTACAATGAGCAGTTCTTC. Its protein is CASSEGPWSYNEQFF.

V and J are TRBV7-6 and TRBJ1-1; no clear D gene. V lost 1 base, J lost 4 bases, and 13 bases lay in between. Germline V gene data show CDR1 as SGHVS and CDR2 as FNYEAQ. The CDR3 sequence is 15 residues long. CDR3 residues: CASSLDVGIATEAFF. In DNA form, the CDR3 reads TGTGCCAGCAGCTTAGATGTAGGGATAGCCACTGAAGCTTTCTTT.

The chain combines TRBV6-1 with TRBJ2-7; D call uncertain. Between the trimmed V and J ends, which lost 2 bases and 4 bases, there was a span of 9 bases. CDR1 and CDR2 (germline): MNHNS, SASEGT. This CDR3 has 13 residues. DNA of the CDR3: TGTGCCAGCAGTGAACGAGCACGATACGAGCAGTACTTC. It encodes CASSERARYEQYF.

This clone has only a few counts. This chain links TRBV6-5 with TRBJ2-3; TRBD1 matches at 10 bases. The germline V gene encodes CDR1 MNHEY and CDR2 SVGAGI. There are 15 residues in the CDR3. With 5 bases clipped from V and 1 base from J, the junction kept 3 bases outside the gene matches. Written as DNA, the CDR3 is TGTGCCAGCAGTGCCGGGACAGGGGGCACAGATACGCAGTATTTT. As protein: CASSAGTGGTDTQYF.

This chain joins TRBV21-1 and TRBJ1-5; TRBD1, the D gene given by the table, was not confirmed from the DNA. TRBV21-1 is deemed a pseudogene. The CDR3 runs to 17 residues. As DNA, the CDR3 is TGTGCCAGCAGCAAAGCCCCAGGGGCCGCAGGCAATCAGCCCCAGCATTTT. Translating gives CASSKAPGAAGNQPQHF.

V usage is TRBV10-3 and J usage is TRBJ2-1; 13 nucleotides agree with TRBD2. Trimming at V came to 6 bases and at J to 0 bases, leaving 8 bases not matched to a gene. Looked up from germline, CDR1 is ENHRY and CDR2 is SYGVKD. The CDR3 extends over 18 amino acids. Here the CDR3 DNA reads TGTGCCATCAGAGGGATGTGGACTAGCGGGAGCTCCTACAATGAGCAGTTCTTC. Translated, it gives CAIRGMWTSGSSYNEQFF.

The V gene is TRBV13, the J gene TRBJ1-3; 7 bases are shared with TRBD1. Per germline, CDR1 PRHDT and CDR2 FYEKMQ (reference sequence). Unmatched junction bases numbered 5, after V lost 0 bases and J lost 9 bases. CDR3 size: 14 residues. The DNA of the CDR3 is TGTGCCAGCAGCTTAGGACAGGGGCGCGGCACCATATATTTT. Amino acids: CASSLGQGRGTIYF.

This clone was seen just once. The chain employs TRBV20-1 and TRBJ1-1; TRBD1 matches at 7 bases. The CDR3 extends over 11 amino acids. Per the germline V gene, CDR1 is DFQATT and CDR2 is SNEGSKA (reference sequence). The CDR3 loop reads CSVPGGTEAFF. In DNA form, the CDR3 reads TGCAGCGTCCCAGGGGGCACTGAAGCTTTCTTT.

The rearrangement joins TRBV19 to TRBJ2-1, with D perhaps matching TRBD2 (5 bases). The CDR3 has 16 residues. Germline-derived CDR1 and CDR2 are LNHDA and SQIVND (reference sequence). With 2 bases removed from V and 1 base from J, the gap between germline ends came to 12 bases. The CDR3 DNA reads as TGTGCCAGTAGTATAAAGGTAGGGAGTTCCTACAATGAGCAGTTCTTC. Amino acids: CASSIKVGSSYNEQFF.

V gene TRBV6-6 combines with J gene TRBJ1-2; tentative D call: TRBD1 (5 bases). Trimming took 6 bases from V and 3 from J, leaving 14 bases between them. This CDR3 contains 14 residues. Germline CDR1 MNHNY, CDR2 SVGAGI (reference sequence). The CDR3 loop reads CASSSLGRDYGYTF. The DNA of the CDR3 is TGTGCCAGCAGCTCCTTGGGACGGGACTATGGCTACACCTTC.